A single count supports the clone carrying this TCR beta chain. The target antigen is unknown. Profiling relied on immunoSEQ multiplex PCR, and the TCRdb table lists in-frame clones only, not all of them. The table lists about 97,000 clones, approximately 91% of them singletons, with roughly 3% in the top ten. The data were obtained in a study of T cell responses to AZD1222 COVID-19 vaccine. Study results and caveats: Most donors were white British, females outnumbered males, and clonal diversity was possibly underestimated. Spike-specific TCR repertoires showed rising breadth and depth after two AZD1222 doses.

The sample consisted of peripheral blood, taken on day 0 of AZD1222 vaccination. This receptor was obtained from an adult in good health.

The CDR3 here is CASSLGLGGNYEQYF. The CDR3, as DNA: TGTGCCAGCAGCTTAGGTCTCGGGGGAAACTACGAGCAGTACTTC. The V call is TRBV7-2, the J call TRBJ2-7; tentatively, D is TRBD2 (6 bases). CDR1 is SGHTA and CDR2 is FQGNSA in the germline V gene. V was clipped by 1 base and J by 3 bases, with 13 bases between them. This CDR3 is 15 amino acids long. Combining the CDR3 with reference TRBV7-2 and TRBJ2-7 gives the whole variable domain GAGVSQSPSNKVTEKGKDVELRCDPISGHTALYWYRQSLGQGLEFLIYFQGNSAPDKSGLPSDRFSAERTGGSVSTLTIQRTQQEDSAVYLCASSLGLGGNYEQYFGPGTRLTVT.